The text below deals with one T cell receptor (beta chain). Antigen: not known. This specimen belongs to a study of T cells in Graves' hyperthyroidism and ophthalmopathy. Study-level results: Within blood appeared most thyroid clonotypes that had expanded above 0.001. Before onset, by a median of 6.5 months, the model predicted ophthalmopathy.

Using RNA transcripts as the source, TCR beta CDR3 regions were amplified. The TCR CDR3 was amplified in a first-round RT-PCR using the HTBI primer set. TCRdb reanalysed the multiplex PCR reads using MiXCR and keeps one entry per CDR3 protein. The sample has 300,000 to 450,000 distinct CDR3 sequences; roughly 17% are singletons. V was trimmed by 6 bases and J by 5 bases, leaving 19 bases between them. Germline assignment: CDR1 MGHDK and CDR2 SYGVNS. CDR3 length: 16 amino acids. Sequenced material: blood. This rearrangement joins TRBV25-1 to TRBJ2-2; a weak D match, TRBD2 (6 bases). This receptor was identified in a woman younger than 45 with Graves' hyperthyroidism that later progressed to Graves' ophthalmopathy. CDR3 sequence: CASSHTGTDSTGELFF. The CDR3 DNA reads TGTGCCAGCAGCCATACCGGGACTGACAGTACCGGGGAGCTGTTTTTT.